A single sample is the source of the 7 T cell receptor beta chains below, sequenced in a study of T cells in localized non-small cell lung cancer. This table comes from immunoSEQ multiplex PCR, and its TCRdb copy is limited to in-frame clones, with some not included. Among more than 1,200 clones listed, under 25% were seen once. This specimen was lung tumor tissue, taken before any cancer treatment. The source of these receptors is a male donor at least 60 years old with stage III squamous cell lung carcinoma.

Only a few counts were recorded for this clone. The chain is built from TRBV7-7 and TRBJ2-2, with 11 positions matching TRBD1. This CDR3 has 15 residues. J lost 6 bases, V lost 5 bases, and 5 bases had no gene match. Germline V gives CDR1 SSHAT, CDR2 FNYEAQ (reference sequence). The CDR3 reads CASSTGQGGPGELFF. The CDR3 DNA reads TGTGCCAGCAGCACGGGACAGGGGGGACCCGGGGAGCTGTTTTTT. The complete variable domain, with remaining parts taken from reference TRBV7-7 and TRBJ2-2, reads GAGVSQSPRYKVTKRGQDVTLRCDPISSHATLYWYQQALGQGPEFLTYFNYEAQPDKSGLPSDRFSAERPEGSISTLTIQRTEQRDSAMYRCASSTGQGGPGELFFGEGSRLTVL.

J is TRBJ1-1 and V is TRBV6-8; D is undetermined. CDR3 length: 12 residues. V lost 8 bases and J lost 4, with 11 bases in between. Germline CDR1 is MNHGY and CDR2 is SAAAGT. CDR3 region: CASLLRGTEAFF. CDR3 sequence (DNA): TGTGCCAGCTTATTACGGGGCACTGAAGCTTTCTTT.

CDR3: CASSLVQAYGYTF. In nucleotides, the CDR3 is TGTGCCAGCAGTTTAGTGCAGGCGTATGGCTACACCTTC. The V and J genes are TRBV28 and TRBJ1-2, with D unclear. This CDR3 is 13 amino acids long. Germline assignment: CDR1 MDHEN and CDR2 SYDVKM. The V gene lost 2 bases and the J gene lost 5 bases, with 9 bases spanning the gap.

This clone is classed as medium-sized. The chain is built from TRBV9 and TRBJ2-1; 11 bases map to TRBD1. The ends lost 4 bases at V and 7 bases at J; junction bases unmatched: 4. Germline V gives CDR1 SGDLS, CDR2 YYNGEE. This CDR3 has 14 amino acids. CDR3 nucleotide sequence: TGTGCCAGCAGCCCGGGGGACAGGGGGAATGAGCAGTTCTTC. This sequence encodes CASSPGDRGNEQFF.

The chain combines TRBV29-1 with TRBJ1-2, with a tentative D call TRBD1 (5 bases). CDR1 is SQVTM, CDR2 ANQGSEA, per germline. V was cut by 3 bases and J by 5 bases, with 10 bases left in between. The length of the CDR3 is 12 residues. CDR3: CSVDRETYGYTF. In DNA, the CDR3 is TGCAGCGTTGACAGGGAAACGTATGGCTACACCTTC. Full variable domain (missing parts from reference TRBV29-1 and TRBJ1-2): SAVISQKPSRDICQRGTSLTIQCQVDSQVTMMFWYRQQPGQSLTLIATANQGSEATYESGFVIDKFPISRPNLTFSTLTVSNMSPEDSSIYLCSVDRETYGYTFGSGTRLTVV.

This clone has a handful of counts. The J gene is TRBJ1-4, the V gene TRBV6-8, with D perhaps matching TRBD1 (5 bases). The germline V and J ends were trimmed by 6 bases and 8 bases, with 13 bases remaining between them. Germline CDR1 and CDR2: MNHGY and SAAAGT. The CDR3 runs 13 residues. CDR3 loop: CASSRGGLEKLFF. In DNA form, the CDR3 reads TGTGCCAGCAGCCGCGGGGGTTTGGAAAAACTGTTTTTT.

The chain uses TRBV18 and TRBJ1-3, with 7 bases identical to TRBD1. The CDR3 is 18 amino acids. V dropped 3 bases and J dropped 1; count of bases not matched to a gene: 12. Germline V gene sequence: CDR1 KGHSH, CDR2 LQKENI. The DNA for the CDR3 is TGTGCCAGCTCACCGCCTCCGGGACAGCTTACGTCTGGAAACACCATATATTTT. Translating it yields CASSPPPGQLTSGNTIYF.